Listed below are T cell receptor beta chains from one sample, sequenced in a study of regulatory T cells in long-lasting Graves disease. Each CDR3 protein gets one entry after TCRdb re-called the multiplex PCR reads with MiXCR. The repertoire holds a few hundred thousand distinct CDR3 sequences, with roughly 23% as singletons. Material: peripheral blood mononuclear cells (PBMCs), obtained when the disease was refractory, from a patient treated with antithyroid drugs. Receptor source: a female donor with Graves disease. Each CDR3 is given with its conserved first and last residue. The D gene is left open where the match is weak. Expanded clones are given a class, and other clones once, few, many or no size at all.

j_call | d_call | clone_size | v_call | cdr3_nt | cdr3_aa
TRBJ1-1 | . | . | TRBV5-1 | TGCGCCAGCCGTAGGGGACCGAACACTGAAGCTTTCTTT | CASRRGPNTEAFF
TRBJ1-2 | . | . | TRBV15 | TGTGCCACCACCTACTCAGGGCACTATGGCTACACCTTC | CATTYSGHYGYTF
TRBJ1-2 | . | many | TRBV15 | TGTGCCACCACGCGGGCAGGAGTTACCTATGGCTACACCTTC | CATTRAGVTYGYTF
TRBJ2-5 | . | . | TRBV7-6 | TGTGCCAGCAGCTTCGGTTCAGTTCAAGAGACCCAGTACTTC | CASSFGSVQETQYF
TRBJ2-6 | . | . | TRBV19 | TGTGCCAGTAGTATACAGCTCTCTGGGGCCAACGTCCTGACTTTC | CASSIQLSGANVLTF
TRBJ2-2 | . | . | TRBV5-1 | TGCGCCAGCAGCTTGGCTATTGGCGGGGAGCTGTTTTTT | CASSLAIGGELFF
TRBJ1-1 | TRBD1 | many | TRBV10-3 | TGTGCCATCAGTTCAGGACAGGGAAGTCTAGACACTGAAGCTTTCTTT | CAISSGQGSLDTEAFF
TRBJ2-6 | . | . | TRBV24-1 | TGTGCCATCAGTGATTCAGGGGGACTCAGGGCCAACGTCCTGACTTTC | CAISDSGGLRANVLTF
TRBJ1-1 | . | . | TRBV11-2 | TGTGCCAGCAGCCCCCTCAAGGGGGTAGCGGGCGCCACTGAAGCTTTCTTT | CASSPLKGVAGATEAFF
TRBJ1-4 | TRBD1 | many | TRBV6-1 | TGTGCCAGCAGACAAACAGGGGCGATTGAAAAACTGTTTTTT | CASRQTGAIEKLFF
TRBJ1-6 | . | many | TRBV5-5 | TGTGCCAGCAGTACACAAATCGCGGGGTGGGGTTCACCCCTCCACTTT | CASSTQIAGWGSPLHF
TRBJ1-4 | . | few | TRBV7-9 | TGTGCCAGCAGCTCGCGCATGACAGACGGAGGTGAAAAACTGTTTTTT | CASSSRMTDGGEKLFF
TRBJ2-7 | TRBD2 | . | TRBV6-2/TRBV6-3 | TGTGCCAGCAGTTACTCCTCTCACGCGGGAGGGCCGAAGCAGTACTTC | CASSYSSHAGGPKQYF
TRBJ1-1 | . | many | TRBV11-2 | TGTGCCAGCAGCTTAGATCTGTCCTCCGGTGAAGCTTTCTTT | CASSLDLSSGEAFF
TRBJ1-2 | . | many | TRBV3-1 | TGTGCCAGCAGCGAAGTGGGGGACTATGGCTACACCTTC | CASSEVGDYGYTF
TRBJ2-1 | . | . | TRBV12-3/TRBV12-4 | TGTGCCAGCAGCCTGGGGGATTACTACAATGAGCAGTTCTTC | CASSLGDYYNEQFF
TRBJ2-5 | . | many | TRBV11-3 | TGTGCCAGCAGCCCCCGGGAAAAAAAGACCCAGTACTTC | CASSPREKKTQYF
TRBJ1-3 | . | few | TRBV7-2 | TGTGCCAGCAGCCCAACGACCCGAAACACCATATATTTT | CASSPTTRNTIYF
TRBJ2-3 | TRBD2 | . | TRBV7-2 | TGTGCCAGCAGCTTAGTCCCGGGACTAGCGGGGACAGATACGCAGTATTTT | CASSLVPGLAGTDTQYF
TRBJ1-2 | . | . | TRBV3-1 | TGTGCCAGCAGCCAATCCTTGGACGGACACATCTATGGCTACACCTTC | CASSQSLDGHIYGYTF
TRBJ2-7 | . | few | TRBV20-1 | TGCAGTGCCCAGGCCTCCTACGAGCAGTACTTC | CSAQASYEQYF
TRBJ2-5 | . | many | TRBV6-2/TRBV6-3 | TGTGCCAGCAGTTATTCCACAGGGGAGGGGGAGACCCAGTACTTC | CASSYSTGEGETQYF
TRBJ1-6 | . | . | TRBV20-1 | TGCAGTGCTGAAAGGACAGCGAATTCACCCCTCCACTTT | CSAERTANSPLHF
TRBJ1-2 | . | many | TRBV11-2 | TGTGCCAGCAGCTTAGATCGCAGGGGAGGGGATGGCTACACCTTC | CASSLDRRGGDGYTF
TRBJ1-4 | . | few | TRBV6-1 | TGTGCCAGCCCCGGGGGGTATAATGAAAAACTGTTTTTT | CASPGGYNEKLFF
TRBJ1-5 | TRBD1 | . | TRBV28 | TGTGCCAGTAACAGGGGGGTCGGCCAGCCCCAGCATTTT | CASNRGVGQPQHF
TRBJ2-2 | . | many | TRBV13 | TGTGCCAGCAGCACAGGGCGGGACACCGGGGAGCTGTTTTTT | CASSTGRDTGELFF
TRBJ2-7 | . | many | TRBV11-2 | TGTGCCAGCAGCTTAGTGCGAGCGACCTACGAGCAGTACTTC | CASSLVRATYEQYF
TRBJ1-1 | . | few | TRBV28 | TGTGCCAGCAGTTTACCGGAAGGAACTGAAGCTTTCTTT | CASSLPEGTEAFF
TRBJ1-6 | . | many | TRBV28 | TGTGCCAGCAGCGTAGACGAGCAATTTTCACCCCTCCACTTT | CASSVDEQFSPLHF
TRBJ2-5 | TRBD1 | many | TRBV11-2 | TGTGCCAGCAGCTTAGCCCGGGACAGCCAAGAGACCCAGTACTTC | CASSLARDSQETQYF
TRBJ2-5 | TRBD2 | few | TRBV5-1 | TGCGCCAGCAGATTGACTAGCGGGAGGAGTGAGACCCAGTACTTC | CASRLTSGRSETQYF
TRBJ1-1 | . | few | TRBV18 | TGTGCCAGCTCAATACAGGGAGAAGGCACTGAAGCTTTCTTT | CASSIQGEGTEAFF
TRBJ2-7 | TRBD1 | few | TRBV5-5 | TGTGTCAGCAGCCCCCGACCAGGGGGATCTGAGCAGTACTTC | CVSSPRPGGSEQYF
TRBJ2-1 | TRBD1 | . | TRBV12-3/TRBV12-4 | TGTGCCAGCAGGATTCGACAGGGGAATGAGCAGTTCTTC | CASRIRQGNEQFF
TRBJ1-4 | . | few | TRBV5-1 | TGCGCCAGCCGTGCCTCAACTGAAAAACTGTTTTTT | CASRASTEKLFF
TRBJ1-1 | . | few | TRBV3-1 | TGTGCCAGCAGCCGGGCAGGGAGGACTGAAGCTTTCTTT | CASSRAGRTEAFF